This T cell receptor (beta chain) is from a study of breast tumors, draining lymph nodes, adjacent tissues. Study-level findings and limits: Compared with lymph nodes, tumors were less diverse; compared with nontumor tissue, more. The lymph node origin of tumor T cells was framed as consistent with a hypothesis, not demonstrated. Findings are consistent with lymph node origin and intratumoral expansion of most tumor T cells.

Each CDR3 protein is one row after TCRdb ran MiXCR on the multiplex PCR reads. The repertoire consists of some 170,000 distinct CDR3 sequences, with around 33% occurring once and the leading ten covering roughly 3.8%. Axillary draining lymph nodes of breast cancer patients supplied the node samples. V lost 1 base to trimming and J lost 8 bases, with 8 bases between them. Germline CDR1 and CDR2: MGHRA and YSYEKL. The length of the CDR3 is 13 residues. Ten or more counts support this clonotype. Its antigen is as yet unknown. Source material: axillary lymph node tissue. This clonotype originated in a female donor with breast cancer. Some clones in this sample may be carry-over from other donors' samples. The chain couples TRBV4-1 to TRBJ1-4; D not resolved. The CDR3 loop reads CASSQGLGEKLFF. The CDR3 nucleotides read TGCGCCAGCAGCCAAGGGTTAGGGGAAAAACTGTTTTTT.